This TCR beta chain came from a study of CD8+CD57+ T cells in acquired aplastic anemia. The CDR3 runs to 16 residues. Germline values: CDR1 DFQATT, CDR2 SNEGSKA (reference sequence). The ends lost 3 bases at V and 7 bases at J; junction bases unmatched: 9. The study, taken as a whole, reports: Significant differences in CD8+ Simpson's diversity were not observed between patients and controls. Patients and controls had in common 25 to 30 CD8+ CDR3 sequences.

About this clonotype itself: Its specificity is unknown.

The TCR beta profiling, which covered VDJ combination and CDR3 sequence, was carried out using genomic DNA as the template. TCRdb re-called the reads with MiXCR, one entry per CDR3 protein. The sample has 200,000 to 250,000 distinct CDR3 sequences; over 55% are singletons. Those patients picked for sequencing had displayed CD8+CD57+ cell expansion on flow cytometry. The diagnosis in all patients was severe acquired aplastic anemia. Sampling of blood occurred while the patients had still received no therapy. The material sequenced was sorted CD4+, CD8+, or CD8+CD57+ T cells (not recorded which) from PBMCs. The gene calls are TRBV20-1 and TRBJ2-3, with 14 bases matching TRBD2. The clonotype originates from a human donor with aplastic anemia. CDR3 protein: CSARDGTSGSGYTQYF. In DNA, the CDR3 is TGCAGTGCTAGGGATGGGACTAGCGGGAGCGGATATACGCAGTATTTT.